Described below is a single T cell receptor (beta chain) sequence and its context. What it binds is not known. In germline, CDR1 is SEHNR, CDR2 FQNEAQ (reference sequence). Unmatched junction bases numbered 1, after V lost 5 bases and J lost 4 bases. The CDR3 is made up of 14 amino acids. Documented treatment: oral pan-JAK inhibitor, 5-10 mg twice daily. Specimens obtained from alopecia areata patients comprised lesional scalp punch biopsies and peripheral blood. Isolated RNA was reverse transcribed into cDNA used as the sequencing template. Sequencing used immunoSEQ multiplex PCR; TCRdb keeps in-frame clones, though not all of them. The table records 110,000 or so clones, around 54% of them present only once. The data were obtained in a study of CD8+ T cells in alopecia areata. Study-wide background: The drug, oral tofacitinib, was given to treated patients at 5 to 10 mg twice daily. Disease severity was quantified as SALT score of affected scalp area. Whole-study results and caveats: Many expanded lesional clones remained in scalp and blood on tofacitinib.

J is TRBJ2-2 and V is TRBV7-9; 10 nucleotides line up with TRBD1. Sample: CD4+ T cells sorted from blood, taken at week 24, from a patient treated with tofacitinib. The receptor was derived from a human donor with alopecia areata. CDR3 DNA: TGTGCCAGCAGCGACAGGGGGCCCACCGGGGAGCTGTTTTTT. Its translation is CASSDRGPTGELFF.